Each of the 14 T cell receptor beta chains below was sequenced from the same sample in a study of EBV T-cell therapy then PD-1 blockade in nasopharyngeal carcinoma. These TCRs are of unknown antigen specificity. Treatment described: AdE1-LMPpoly-expanded autologous EBV-specific T-cell therapy followed by anti-PD-1 nivolumab. The data were produced by immunoSEQ multiplex PCR, yet TCRdb's version contains in-frame clones alone and is incomplete. The repertoire has 15,000 or so clones, around 84% of them found once; the top ten carry about 32%. The specimen comprised CD8+ T cells from blood, sampled around day 100 from a patient whose treatment included autologous EBV-specific T cells and nivolumab. Receptors were obtained from a man aged 35 to 55 with nasopharyngeal carcinoma.

CDR3 sequence reads: CASSGWGSSGTPGGELFF. CDR3 nucleotides: TGTGCCAGTAGTGGATGGGGATCGTCTGGGACCCCCGGCGGGGAGCTGTTTTTT. The rearrangement uses TRBV19 and TRBJ2-2, with D perhaps matching TRBD1 or TRBD2 (5 bases each). Looked up from germline, CDR1 is LNHDA and CDR2 is SQIVND (reference sequence). Trimming cost V 5 bases and J 7 bases, with 26 bases left between them. The CDR3 is made up of 18 amino acids.

V and J are TRBV2 and TRBJ2-5; TRBD2 matches at 8 bases. The V segment lost 7 bases and the J segment 3 bases; nucleotides outside the gene matches: 7. This CDR3 spans 14 amino acids. Germline lookup yields CDR1 SNHLY and CDR2 FYNNEI. The DNA of the CDR3 is TGTGCCAGCAACATCGGGGGGGCGAAAGAGACCCAGTACTTC. Translation gives CASNIGGAKETQYF.

The J gene is TRBJ2-7, the V gene TRBV6-2 or TRBV6-3, with D hard to call. V was pared by 3 bases and J by 4 bases, with 4 bases between. Germline V gene data show CDR1 as MNHEY and CDR2 as SVGEGT. This CDR3 is 11 amino acids long. CDR3 sequence reads: CASSYLYEQYF. The CDR3 DNA is TGTGCCAGCAGTTATCTTTACGAGCAGTACTTC.

The V and J genes are TRBV30 and TRBJ1-3; D may be TRBD1 (5 bases). In germline, CDR1 is GTSNPN, CDR2 SVGIG (reference sequence). Trimming stripped 3 bases from V and 0 bases from J, with 12 bases between. The CDR3 extends over 15 amino acids. The CDR3, as DNA: TGTGCCTGGAGGGCGGGGGACTACTCTGGAAACACCATATATTTT. It encodes CAWRAGDYSGNTIYF.

This chain connects TRBV12-3 or TRBV12-4 to TRBJ1-1; no definite D call. The CDR3 has 12 residues. Trimming took 6 bases from V and 6 from J, leaving 11 bases between them. CDR3 residues: CASSLLTAEAFF. DNA of the CDR3: TGTGCCAGCAGCCTGTTGACCGCTGAAGCTTTCTTT.

The chain employs TRBV27 and TRBJ2-7; D is perhaps TRBD1 or TRBD2 (5 bases each). With 5 bases removed from V and 1 base from J, the gap between germline ends came to 21 bases. The CDR3 is 17 amino acids. The germline V gene encodes CDR1 MNHEY and CDR2 SMNVEV (reference sequence). DNA of the CDR3: TGTGCCAGCAGTCCAACCTGGCCGGGACGGCCATCCTACGAGCAGTACTTC. Its protein product is CASSPTWPGRPSYEQYF.

The rearrangement joins TRBV6-5 to TRBJ2-7; D ambiguous. The CDR3 sequence is 14 residues long. Deletions cut 0 bases from V and 4 bases from J, with 10 bases between. Per germline, CDR1 MNHEY and CDR2 SVGAGI. The CDR3 reads CASSYSTGGYEQYF. The CDR3 DNA reads TGTGCCAGCAGTTACTCGACGGGCGGTTACGAGCAGTACTTC.

This sequence joins TRBV7-9 and TRBJ1-2; TRBD1 aligns across 8 bases. V lost 1 base and J lost 6; bases outside the gene matches: 4. CDR3 length: 14 residues. The germline V gene has CDR1 SEHNR and CDR2 FQNEAQ (reference sequence). The DNA of the CDR3 is TGTGCCAGCAGCTTAGAGAGGACAGGGAATGGCTACACCTTC. This encodes CASSLERTGNGYTF. Complete variable domain (other parts from reference TRBV7-9 and TRBJ1-2): DTGVSQNPRHKITKRGQNVTFRCDPISEHNRLYWYRQTLGQGPEFLTYFQNEAQLEKSRLLSDRFSAERPKGSFSTLEIQRTEQGDSAMYLCASSLERTGNGYTFGSGTRLTVV.

This clone was recorded only once. V gene TRBV6-2 or TRBV6-3 combines with J gene TRBJ2-1; no definite D call. Germline values: CDR1 MNHEY, CDR2 SVGEGT. The CDR3 contains 13 residues. V was shortened by 0 bases and J by 6 bases, with 6 bases between the two germline ends. For the CDR3, the DNA is TGTGCCAGCAGTTACTCGTCCGGCAATGAGCAGTTCTTC. It encodes CASSYSSGNEQFF.

The gene calls are TRBV18 and TRBJ2-7; D is unclear. CDR3 length: 14 amino acids. The V gene lost 0 bases and the J gene lost 0 bases, with 6 bases spanning the gap. Looked up from germline, CDR1 is KGHSH and CDR2 is LQKENI. The CDR3 region has the DNA TGTGCCAGCTCACCACCGAGTGTCTCCTACGAGCAGTACTTC. It is translated as CASSPPSVSYEQYF.

CDR3 loop: CASSPIGGLYGYTF. CDR3 DNA sequence: TGCGCCAGCAGCCCGATTGGGGGGCTCTATGGCTACACCTTC. The genes are TRBV4-3 and TRBJ1-2; possibly TRBD1 for D (6 bases). The CDR3 is 14 amino acids. CDR1 and CDR2 from the germline V gene are LGHNA and YSLEER. The V gene lost 4 bases and the J gene lost 4 bases, with 13 bases spanning the gap.

V is TRBV7-9 and J is TRBJ2-7; D gene ambiguous. The length of the CDR3 is 13 residues. Germline V gene data show CDR1 as SEHNR and CDR2 as FQNEAQ (reference sequence). V lost 1 base to trimming and J lost 2 bases, with 6 bases between them. The CDR3 loop is CASSLGNTYEQYF. The CDR3 bases are TGTGCCAGCAGCTTAGGGAACACCTACGAGCAGTACTTC.

This chain joins TRBV2 and TRBJ2-7; 7 nucleotides match TRBD2. The germline gives CDR1 SNHLY, CDR2 FYNNEI. The CDR3 totals 14 residues. Trimming took 10 bases from V and 5 from J; bases not matched to a gene: 14. The CDR3 coding sequence is TGTGCCACGGGGCCCCAGGGAGGGGTAGACGAGCAGTACTTC. Translated: CATGPQGGVDEQYF.

This chain joins TRBV14 and TRBJ1-6, with D possibly TRBD1 on 5 matching bases. The V end lost 3 bases, the J end lost 9 bases, and 18 bases lay between the germline ends. The length of the CDR3 is 16 residues. Germline V CDR1 and CDR2: SGHDN, FVKESK. Here the CDR3 DNA reads TGTGCCAGCAGCCATCGCGATGGGGGGTGGGGTTCACCCCTCCACTTT. Translation: CASSHRDGGWGSPLHF.